This is a list of T cell receptor beta chains from one sample in a study of blood T cell repertoires in COVID-19. TCRdb keeps only in-frame clones here, not all; method: immunoSEQ multiplex PCR. The repertoire includes about 240,000 clones, around 87% of them detected once, and roughly a tenth sits in the top ten. Material for sequencing was peripheral blood. The receptor source for this set is a woman between 45 and 65 years old with COVID-19, enrolled during active disease. The CDR3 runs from the conserved cysteine through the conserved F or W. The D gene is left open where the match is weak. Size tells how often a clone was seen (once, few, many) or the class of an expanded clone, and some rows leave it out.

d_call	clone_size	v_call	j_call	cdr3_aa	cdr3_nt
NA	NA	TRBV19	TRBJ1-1	CASSWSGMSAEAFF	TGTGCCAGCTCGTGGAGTGGTATGTCGGCTGAAGCTTTCTTT
NA	NA	TRBV9	TRBJ1-2	CASSPEGRYTF	TGTGCCAGCAGTCCCGAGGGGAGGTACACCTTC
NA	NA	TRBV11-2	TRBJ2-3	CASSLEGTGVDTQYF	TGTGCCAGCAGCTTAGAGGGGACGGGGGTGGATACGCAGTATTTT
NA	NA	TRBV7-2	TRBJ1-2	CASSNPPNGYTF	TGTGCCAGCAGCAACCCCCCTAATGGCTACACCTTC
NA	NA	TRBV13	TRBJ2-1	CASSLGQGRGNEQFF	TGTGCCAGCAGCTTAGGGCAGGGGAGGGGCAATGAGCAGTTCTTC
NA	NA	TRBV11-2	TRBJ1-3	CASSLGGGSGNTIYF	TGTGCCAGCAGCTTAGGAGGGGGCTCTGGAAACACCATATATTTT
NA	NA	TRBV25-1	TRBJ1-1	CASSESQEAFF	TGTGCCAGCAGTGAATCCCAAGAAGCTTTCTTT
NA	NA	TRBV21-1	TRBJ1-1	CASSNREKNTEAFF	TGTGCCAGCAGCAACAGGGAAAAGAACACTGAAGCTTTCTTT
NA	NA	TRBV6-1	TRBJ2-5	CASSEALNRVQETQYF	TGTGCCAGCAGTGAGGCCCTTAACAGGGTCCAAGAGACCCAGTACTTC
TRBD2	NA	TRBV5-8	TRBJ2-2	CASSLGGGPNTGELFF	TGTGCCAGCAGCTTGGGCGGGGGGCCGAACACCGGGGAGCTGTTTTTT
TRBD1	NA	TRBV24-1	TRBJ2-3	CATSDWDSTDTQYF	TGTGCCACCAGTGATTGGGACAGTACAGATACGCAGTATTTT
TRBD2	NA	TRBV7-2	TRBJ2-5	CASSWGLAGGLAEETQYF	TGTGCCAGCAGCTGGGGACTAGCGGGGGGGCTAGCTGAAGAGACCCAGTACTTC
NA	NA	TRBV6-5	TRBJ2-6	CATFFSGANVLTF	TGTGCCACCTTTTTTTCTGGGGCCAACGTCCTGACTTTC
NA	NA	TRBV3-1/TRBV3-2	TRBJ1-6	CASTLGGLGSPLHF	TGTGCCAGCACCCTGGGGGGTTTGGGATCACCCCTCCACTTT
TRBD1	NA	TRBV19	TRBJ1-1	CASSIRGAVTEAFF	TGTGCCAGTAGTATCAGGGGGGCGGTCACTGAAGCTTTCTTT
TRBD2	few	TRBV7-2	TRBJ2-7	CASSLGGGGARNEQYF	TGTGCCAGCAGCTTAGGCGGCGGGGGGGCCAGAAACGAGCAGTACTTC
NA	NA	TRBV14	TRBJ2-7	CASSPGTYEQYF	TGTGCCAGCAGCCCAGGAACATACGAGCAGTACTTC
TRBD2	NA	TRBV2	TRBJ2-3	CASRALAGGTDTQYF	TGTGCCAGCCGGGCACTAGCGGGGGGCACAGATACGCAGTATTTT
TRBD2	NA	TRBV6-1	TRBJ2-1	CASSEWAGGLNNEQFF	TGTGCCAGCAGTGAATGGGCGGGGGGGCTAAACAATGAGCAGTTCTTC
NA	NA	TRBV11-2	TRBJ2-1	CASSSHDIRNEQFF	TGTGCCAGCAGCTCCCATGACATACGCAATGAGCAGTTCTTC
NA	NA	TRBV9	TRBJ1-1	CASSVGPENTEAFF	TGTGCCAGCAGCGTAGGCCCAGAAAACACTGAAGCTTTCTTT
NA	NA	TRBV4-1	TRBJ1-3	CASSLQEGGGNTIYF	TGCGCCAGCAGCCTCCAGGAGGGAGGCGGAAACACCATATATTTT
TRBD1	NA	TRBV28	TRBJ2-3	CASSSGTGAFADTQYF	TGTGCCAGCAGTAGTGGGACAGGGGCGTTCGCAGATACGCAGTATTTT
TRBD1	NA	TRBV27	TRBJ1-6	CASSLSRQGSSPLHF	TGTGCCAGCAGTTTATCGAGACAGGGATCCTCACCCCTCCACTTT
TRBD1	NA	TRBV4-2	TRBJ1-2	CASSQAGQGARFNYGYTF	TGTGCCAGCAGCCAAGCAGGACAGGGGGCCCGCTTTAACTATGGCTACACCTTC
NA	NA	TRBV5-1	TRBJ1-2	CASSLGGSNGYTF	TGCGCCAGCAGCTTGGGAGGGAGTAATGGCTACACCTTC
NA	NA	TRBV10-3	TRBJ1-1	CAIVPEGSTEAFF	TGTGCCATCGTACCGGAGGGGAGCACTGAAGCTTTCTTT
NA	NA	TRBV28	TRBJ1-1	CASRGGSWEMAEAFF	TGTGCCAGCAGGGGGGGGAGTTGGGAGATGGCTGAAGCTTTCTTT
NA	NA	TRBV5-6	TRBJ1-2	CASSPVRGDGYTF	TGTGCCAGCAGCCCGGTCCGGGGTGATGGCTACACCTTC
TRBD1	once	TRBV3-1/TRBV3-2	TRBJ1-2	CASSQGQGSYYGYTF	TGTGCCAGCAGCCAAGGACAGGGGTCCTACTATGGCTACACCTTC
TRBD1	NA	TRBV5-1	TRBJ1-2	CASSQAQGQGSGYTF	TGCGCCAGCAGCCAGGCCCAGGGACAGGGTAGTGGCTACACCTTC
NA	NA	TRBV4-1	TRBJ1-2	CASSQEGAPRGGYTF	TGCGCCAGCAGCCAAGAAGGGGCCCCCCGGGGGGGCTACACCTTC
NA	once	TRBV5-1	TRBJ2-5	CASSLAPQVQETQYF	TGCGCCAGCAGCTTGGCACCCCAGGTCCAAGAGACCCAGTACTTC
TRBD1	NA	TRBV11-2	TRBJ1-4	CASSYRTGGASGEKLFF	TGTGCCAGCAGCTATAGGACAGGGGGCGCGTCCGGTGAAAAACTGTTTTTT
TRBD1	NA	TRBV7-8	TRBJ2-1	CASSSAGTGYNEQFF	TGTGCCAGCAGCTCAGCTGGGACAGGGTACAATGAGCAGTTCTTC
TRBD1	NA	TRBV7-3	TRBJ2-1	CASSPIRQGPHNEQFF	TGTGCCAGCAGCCCCATCCGACAGGGGCCCCACAATGAGCAGTTCTTC
TRBD1	NA	TRBV7-2	TRBJ1-5	CASSAGGQSSPQHF	TGTGCCAGCAGCGCAGGGGGGCAAAGCTCGCCCCAGCATTTT
TRBD1	NA	TRBV24-1	TRBJ2-2	CATSDPLQGASAGELFF	TGTGCCACCAGTGATCCCCTACAGGGGGCAAGCGCCGGGGAGCTGTTTTTT
TRBD1	NA	TRBV3-1/TRBV3-2	TRBJ1-3	CASRLTGGEGNTIYF	TGTGCCAGCAGGTTGACAGGGGGCGAAGGGAACACCATATATTTT
NA	NA	TRBV7-2	TRBJ2-3	CASSSRTGITTDTQYF	TGTGCCAGCAGCTCCCGAACAGGGATTACCACAGATACGCAGTATTTT
NA	NA	TRBV5-1	TRBJ2-2	CASSLVGGQPNTGELFF	TGCGCCAGCAGCTTGGTCGGGGGTCAGCCGAACACCGGGGAGCTGTTTTTT
NA	few	TRBV6-1	TRBJ1-6	CASSEGLRDPPLHF	TGTGCCAGCAGTGAGGGCCTCAGGGATCCACCCCTCCACTTT
TRBD1	NA	TRBV30	TRBJ2-3	CAWSLGQGASIRDTQYF	TGTGCCTGGAGTTTGGGACAGGGTGCGAGCATAAGAGATACGCAGTATTTT
TRBD2	NA	TRBV11-2	TRBJ2-1	CASSFSLAGDEQFF	TGTGCCAGCAGCTTTAGTCTAGCGGGGGATGAGCAGTTCTTC
NA	NA	TRBV6-6	TRBJ2-3	CASRRGLNWETDTQYF	TGTGCCAGCAGACGAGGACTAAACTGGGAAACAGATACGCAGTATTTT
NA	NA	TRBV4-2	TRBJ1-1	CASSPLARANTEAFF	TGTGCCAGCAGCCCGTTGGCCAGGGCGAACACTGAAGCTTTCTTT
TRBD1	NA	TRBV30	TRBJ1-1	CAWSWTGSNTEAFF	TGTGCCTGGAGTTGGACAGGGAGTAACACTGAAGCTTTCTTT
NA	NA	TRBV6-6	TRBJ1-4	CASSYSGFEKLFF	TGTGCCAGCAGTTACTCCGGGTTTGAAAAACTGTTTTTT
TRBD2	NA	TRBV7-6	TRBJ2-5	CAERSRLAGDGETQYF	TGTGCCGAGCGTAGTAGGCTAGCGGGGGACGGAGAGACCCAGTACTTC
TRBD1	NA	TRBV7-8	TRBJ1-2	CASSFDRAPNYGYTF	TGTGCCAGCAGCTTCGACAGGGCTCCTAACTATGGCTACACCTTC
NA	NA	TRBV10-3	TRBJ1-1	CAISDTKGGTEAFF	TGTGCCATCAGTGACACAAAGGGAGGAACTGAAGCTTTCTTT
NA	NA	TRBV18	TRBJ1-1	CASSPRPGTEAFF	TGTGCCAGCTCACCAAGGCCGGGGACTGAAGCTTTCTTT
TRBD1	NA	TRBV18	TRBJ1-3	CASSPRGQGSSGNTIYF	TGTGCCAGCTCACCACGTGGACAGGGGAGTTCTGGAAACACCATATATTTT
TRBD1	NA	TRBV6-1	TRBJ1-3	CASSEWTGSGNTIYF	TGTGCCAGCAGTGAGTGGACAGGCTCTGGAAACACCATATATTTT